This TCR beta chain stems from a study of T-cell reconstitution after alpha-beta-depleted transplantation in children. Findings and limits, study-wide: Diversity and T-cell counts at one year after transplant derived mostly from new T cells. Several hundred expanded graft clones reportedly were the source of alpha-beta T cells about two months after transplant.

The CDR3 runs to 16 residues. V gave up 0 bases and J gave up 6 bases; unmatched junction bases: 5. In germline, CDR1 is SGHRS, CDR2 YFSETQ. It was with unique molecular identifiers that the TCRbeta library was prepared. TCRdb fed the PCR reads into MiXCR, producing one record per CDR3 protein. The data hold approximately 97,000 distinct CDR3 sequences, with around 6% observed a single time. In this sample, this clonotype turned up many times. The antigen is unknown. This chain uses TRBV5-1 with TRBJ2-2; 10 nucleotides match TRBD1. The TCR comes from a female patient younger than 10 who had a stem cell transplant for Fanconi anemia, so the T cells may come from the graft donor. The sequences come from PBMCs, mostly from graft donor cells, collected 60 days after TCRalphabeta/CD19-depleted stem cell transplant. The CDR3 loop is CASSLAGQGISGELFF. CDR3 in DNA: TGCGCCAGCAGCTTGGCGGGACAGGGGATTTCCGGGGAGCTGTTTTTT.